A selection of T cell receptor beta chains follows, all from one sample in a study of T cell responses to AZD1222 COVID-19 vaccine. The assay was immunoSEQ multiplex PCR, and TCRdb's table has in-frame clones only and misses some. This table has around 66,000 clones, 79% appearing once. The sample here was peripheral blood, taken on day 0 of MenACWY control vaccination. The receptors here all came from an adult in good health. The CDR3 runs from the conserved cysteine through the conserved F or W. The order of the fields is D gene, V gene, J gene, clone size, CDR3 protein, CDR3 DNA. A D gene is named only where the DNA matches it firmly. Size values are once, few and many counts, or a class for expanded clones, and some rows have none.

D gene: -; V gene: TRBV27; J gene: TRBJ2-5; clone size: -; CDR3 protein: CASGNSPRAEETQYF; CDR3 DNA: TGTGCCAGCGGAAACTCCCCCAGGGCTGAAGAGACCCAGTACTTC
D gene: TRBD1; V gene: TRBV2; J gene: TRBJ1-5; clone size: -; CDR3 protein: CASSEGGTEWNQPQHF; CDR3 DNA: TGTGCCAGCAGTGAGGGGGGGACAGAGTGGAATCAGCCCCAGCATTTT
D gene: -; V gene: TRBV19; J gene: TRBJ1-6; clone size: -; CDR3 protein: CASSMPGNSPLHF; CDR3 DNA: TGTGCCAGTAGTATGCCAGGGAATTCACCCCTCCACTTT
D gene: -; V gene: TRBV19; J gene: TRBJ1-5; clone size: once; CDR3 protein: CASSPRGSNPQHF; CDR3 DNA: TGTGCCAGTAGCCCCCGAGGTAGCAATCCCCAGCATTTT
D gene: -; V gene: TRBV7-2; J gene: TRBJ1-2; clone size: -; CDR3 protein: CASSLQRVGNYGYTF; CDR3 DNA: TGTGCCAGCAGCCTACAGAGGGTTGGGAACTATGGCTACACCTTC
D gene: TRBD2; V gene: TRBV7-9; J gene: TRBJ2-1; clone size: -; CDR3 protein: CASSSLSGGMYNEQFF; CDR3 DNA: TGTGCCAGCAGCTCTCTTAGCGGGGGGATGTACAATGAGCAGTTCTTC
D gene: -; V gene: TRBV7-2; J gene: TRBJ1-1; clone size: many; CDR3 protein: CASSLGRNTEAFF; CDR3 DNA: TGTGCCAGCAGCTTAGGACGTAACACTGAAGCTTTCTTT
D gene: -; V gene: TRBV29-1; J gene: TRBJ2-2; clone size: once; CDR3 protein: CSVSSGTYTGELFF; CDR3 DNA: TGCAGCGTGAGTTCCGGGACGTATACCGGGGAGCTGTTTTTT
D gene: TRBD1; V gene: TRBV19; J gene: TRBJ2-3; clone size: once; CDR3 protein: CASSIRGQGLTDTQYF; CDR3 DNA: TGTGCCAGTAGTATCCGGGGACAGGGTTTGACAGATACGCAGTATTTT
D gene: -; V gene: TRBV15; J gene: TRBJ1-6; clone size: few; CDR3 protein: CATSRDKATQFSYNSPLHF; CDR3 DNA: TGTGCCACCAGCAGAGATAAAGCAACGCAATTCTCCTATAATTCACCCCTCCACTTT
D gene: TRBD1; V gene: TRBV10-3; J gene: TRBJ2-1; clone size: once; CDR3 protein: CAISEERDRGYNEQFF; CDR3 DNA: TGTGCCATCAGTGAGGAGAGAGACAGGGGCTACAATGAGCAGTTCTTC
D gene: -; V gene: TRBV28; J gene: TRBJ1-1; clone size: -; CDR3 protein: CASSSRAENTEAFF; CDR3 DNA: TGTGCCAGCAGTTCACGGGCTGAGAACACTGAAGCTTTCTTT
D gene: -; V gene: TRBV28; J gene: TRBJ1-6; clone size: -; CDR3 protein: CASSLWRGSNNSPLHF; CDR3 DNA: TGTGCCAGCAGTTTGTGGAGGGGTTCAAATAATTCACCCCTCCACTTT
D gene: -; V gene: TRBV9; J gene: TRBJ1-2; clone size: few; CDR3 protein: CASTPTSTVLSNYGYTF; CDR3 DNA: TGTGCCAGCACCCCGACATCGACAGTTCTGTCTAACTATGGCTACACCTTC
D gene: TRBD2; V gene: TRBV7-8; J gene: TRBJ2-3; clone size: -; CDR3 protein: CASSSRLAEGGTQYF; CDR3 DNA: TGTGCCAGCAGCTCTCGACTAGCGGAGGGAGGTACGCAGTATTTT
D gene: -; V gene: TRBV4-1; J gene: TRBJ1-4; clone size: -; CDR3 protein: CASSQAIGTEWGNEKLFF; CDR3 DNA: TGCGCCAGCAGCCAAGCCATTGGGACCGAGTGGGGCAATGAAAAACTGTTTTTT
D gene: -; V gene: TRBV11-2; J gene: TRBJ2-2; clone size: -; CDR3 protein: CASGEKGYQGTGELFF; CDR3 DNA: TGTGCCAGCGGAGAAAAGGGTTACCAGGGCACCGGGGAGCTGTTTTTT
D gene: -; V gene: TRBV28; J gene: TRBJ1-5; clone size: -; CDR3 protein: CASGRQPQHF; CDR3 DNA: TGTGCCAGCGGGCGACAGCCCCAGCATTTT
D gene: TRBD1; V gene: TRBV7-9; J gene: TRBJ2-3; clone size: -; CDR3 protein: CASSKQGDTQYF; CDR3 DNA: TGTGCCAGCAGCAAACAGGGGGATACGCAGTATTTT
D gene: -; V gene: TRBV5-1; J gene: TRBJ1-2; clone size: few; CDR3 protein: CASRLVEYGYTF; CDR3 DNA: TGCGCCAGCAGACTCGTAGAGTATGGCTACACCTTC
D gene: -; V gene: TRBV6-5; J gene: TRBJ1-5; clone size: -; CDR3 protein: CASTFQGDSNQPQHF; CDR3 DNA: TGTGCCAGCACTTTCCAAGGGGATAGCAATCAGCCCCAGCATTTT
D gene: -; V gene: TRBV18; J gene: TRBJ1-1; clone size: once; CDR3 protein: CASSPQKATEAFF; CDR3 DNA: TGTGCCAGCTCACCCCAGAAGGCCACTGAAGCTTTCTTT
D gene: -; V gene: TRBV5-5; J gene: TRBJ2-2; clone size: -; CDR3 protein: CASSLTSAGTGELFF; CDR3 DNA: TGTGCCAGCAGCTTAACCAGTGCGGGCACCGGGGAGCTGTTTTTT
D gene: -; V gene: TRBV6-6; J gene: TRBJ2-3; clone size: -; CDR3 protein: CASTPLGVIGTDTQYF; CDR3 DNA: TGTGCCAGCACCCCACTCGGGGTAATCGGCACAGATACGCAGTATTTT
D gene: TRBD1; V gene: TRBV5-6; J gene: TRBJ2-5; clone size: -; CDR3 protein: CASSFPGQQETQYF; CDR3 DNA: TGTGCCAGCAGCTTTCCGGGACAGCAAGAGACCCAGTACTTC
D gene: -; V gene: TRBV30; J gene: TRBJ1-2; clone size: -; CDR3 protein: CAWSRDIYGYTF; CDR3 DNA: TGTGCCTGGAGTCGGGACATTTATGGCTACACCTTC
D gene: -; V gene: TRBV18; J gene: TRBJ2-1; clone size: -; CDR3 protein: CASSPQSFSSYNEQFF; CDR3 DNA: TGTGCCAGCTCACCACAGTCTTTCTCCTCCTACAATGAGCAGTTCTTC
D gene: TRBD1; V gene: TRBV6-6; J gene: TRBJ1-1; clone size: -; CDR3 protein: CASRDRWEAFF; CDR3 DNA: TGTGCCAGCAGGGACAGGTGGGAAGCTTTCTTT
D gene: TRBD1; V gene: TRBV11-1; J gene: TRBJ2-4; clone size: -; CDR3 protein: CASMGQGKNIQYF; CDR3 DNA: TGTGCCAGCATGGGACAGGGTAAAAACATTCAGTACTTC
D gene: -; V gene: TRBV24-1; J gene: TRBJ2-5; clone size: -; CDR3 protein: CATSDAGTPQETQYF; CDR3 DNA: TGTGCCACCAGTGACGCCGGGACACCCCAAGAGACCCAGTACTTC
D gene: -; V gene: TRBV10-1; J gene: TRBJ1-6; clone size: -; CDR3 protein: CASSDGNSPLHF; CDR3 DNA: TGCGCCAGCAGTGACGGGAATTCACCCCTCCACTTT
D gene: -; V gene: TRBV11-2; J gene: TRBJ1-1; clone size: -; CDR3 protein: CASSFGGEGTEAFF; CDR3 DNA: TGTGCCAGCAGCTTCGGCGGGGAGGGCACTGAAGCTTTCTTT
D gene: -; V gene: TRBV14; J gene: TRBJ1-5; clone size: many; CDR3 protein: CASSQDGGHHSNQPQHF; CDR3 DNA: TGTGCCAGCAGCCAAGACGGAGGACACCATAGCAATCAGCCCCAGCATTTT
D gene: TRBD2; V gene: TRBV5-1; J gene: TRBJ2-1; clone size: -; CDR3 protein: CASSSGTTPSYNEQFF; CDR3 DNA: TGCGCCAGCAGCTCGGGGACTACTCCCTCCTACAATGAGCAGTTCTTC
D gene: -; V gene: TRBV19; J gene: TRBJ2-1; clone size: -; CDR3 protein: CASKDLGTNLNNEQFF; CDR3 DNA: TGTGCCAGCAAGGACCTGGGGACGAACCTCAACAATGAGCAGTTCTTC
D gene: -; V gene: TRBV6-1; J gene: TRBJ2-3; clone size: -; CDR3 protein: CASSEERRTGDTQYF; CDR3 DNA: TGTGCCAGCAGTGAAGAAAGGAGGACCGGGGATACGCAGTATTTT
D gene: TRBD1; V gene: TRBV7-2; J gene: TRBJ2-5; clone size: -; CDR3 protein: CASSLIDRGASETQYF; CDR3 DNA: TGTGCCAGCAGTCTGATAGACAGGGGAGCGTCGGAGACCCAGTACTTC
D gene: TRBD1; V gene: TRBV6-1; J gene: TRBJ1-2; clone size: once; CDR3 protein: CASSEFGTDNYGYTF; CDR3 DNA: TGTGCCAGCAGTGAATTTGGGACAGATAACTATGGCTACACCTTC
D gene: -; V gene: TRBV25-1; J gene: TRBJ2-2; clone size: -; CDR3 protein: CASSDARSNTGELFF; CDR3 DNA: TGTGCCAGCAGTGATGCCCGTTCGAACACCGGGGAGCTGTTTTTT
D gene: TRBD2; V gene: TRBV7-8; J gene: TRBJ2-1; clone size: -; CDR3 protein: CASSLDPAGGWNEQFF; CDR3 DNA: TGTGCCAGCAGCTTAGATCCAGCGGGGGGTTGGAATGAGCAGTTCTTC
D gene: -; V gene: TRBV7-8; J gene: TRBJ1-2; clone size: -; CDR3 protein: CASSLGATNYGYTF; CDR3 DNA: TGTGCCAGCAGCCTAGGGGCAACTAACTATGGCTACACCTTC
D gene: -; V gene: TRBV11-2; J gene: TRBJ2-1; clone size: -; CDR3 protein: CASTAIKGVDNEQFF; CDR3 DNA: TGTGCCAGCACCGCTATTAAAGGGGTGGACAATGAGCAGTTCTTC
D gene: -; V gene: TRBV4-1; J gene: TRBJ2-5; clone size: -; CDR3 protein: CASNQPGASQETQYF; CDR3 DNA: TGCGCCAGCAACCAACCGGGCGCAAGCCAAGAGACCCAGTACTTC
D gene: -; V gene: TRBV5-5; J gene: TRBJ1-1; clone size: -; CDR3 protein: CASSLPGEAFF; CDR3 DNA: TGTGCCAGCAGCTTGCCGGGGGAAGCTTTCTTT
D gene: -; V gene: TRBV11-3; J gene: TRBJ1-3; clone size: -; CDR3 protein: CASSPGRLGAGNTIYF; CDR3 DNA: TGTGCCAGCAGCCCGGGGAGGTTAGGAGCTGGAAACACCATATATTTT
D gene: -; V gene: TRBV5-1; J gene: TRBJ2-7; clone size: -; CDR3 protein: CASSLGTTYEQYF; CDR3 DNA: TGCGCCAGCAGCTTGGGCACTACCTACGAGCAGTACTTC
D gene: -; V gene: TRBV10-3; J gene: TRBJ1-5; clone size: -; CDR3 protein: CAISESNAGNQPQHF; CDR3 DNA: TGTGCCATCAGTGAGTCGAACGCGGGAAATCAGCCCCAGCATTTT
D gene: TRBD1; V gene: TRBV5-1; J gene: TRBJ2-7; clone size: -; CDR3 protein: CASSLRGTGPSSYEQYF; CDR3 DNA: TGCGCCAGCAGCTTGAGGGGGACAGGGCCTTCCTCCTACGAGCAGTACTTC